Presented here are 25 T cell receptor beta chains from one specimen sequenced in a study of T cell repertoires in cytomegalovirus infection. The antigens these receptors bind are not known. TCRdb re-analysed the reads in MiXCR, keeping a single row per CDR3 protein. The profile shows about 920,000 distinct CDR3 sequences, roughly 30% of them singletons. Sequenced material: cultured CD8+ T cells from PBMCs, taken from culture after CMV antigen stimulation. The receptors derive from a human donor in good health (CMV status not recorded). Some clones in this sample may be carry-over from other donors' samples.

The V gene is TRBV19, the J gene TRBJ2-7, with unresolved D. This CDR3 is built from 13 residues. The V end was cut by 3 bases, the J end by 1 base, with 7 bases between. Germline V CDR1 and CDR2: LNHDA, SQIVND (reference sequence). CDR3 protein: CASSIFGSYEQYF. The CDR3 DNA sequence: TGTGCCAGTAGTATTTTCGGATCCTACGAGCAGTACTTC. The complete variable domain, with remaining parts taken from reference TRBV19 and TRBJ2-7, reads DGGITQSPKYLFRKEGQNVTLSCEQNLNHDAMYWYRQDPGQGLRLIYYSQIVNDFQKGDIAEGYSVSREKKESFPLTVTSAQKNPTAFYLCASSIFGSYEQYFGPGTRLTVT.

The CDR3 nucleotides read TGTGCCAGCAGTGGACGGGAGGGGAACTCTGGGGCCAACGTCCTGACTTTC. Its translation: CASSGREGNSGANVLTF. The chain joins TRBV2 to TRBJ2-6, with 8 bases that match TRBD2. CDR1 is SNHLY and CDR2 is FYNNEI in the germline V gene. The CDR3 runs 17 residues. V was pared by 4 bases and J by 0 bases, with 5 bases of the junction left unmatched. The full variable domain, its missing parts supplied by reference TRBV2 and TRBJ2-6, is EPEVTQTPSHQVTQMGQEVILRCVPISNHLYFYWYRQILGQKVEFLVSFYNNEISEKSEIFDDQFSVERPDGSNFTLKIRSTKLEDSAMYFCASSGREGNSGANVLTFGAGSRLTVL.

Many counts were recorded for this clonotype. The chain employs TRBV7-2 and TRBJ2-3; 9 nucleotides align to TRBD2. This CDR3 is built from 19 residues. J gave up 5 bases and V 0 bases, and 15 bases lay outside the gene matches. Germline assignment: CDR1 SGHTA and CDR2 FQGNSA. The CDR3 loop is CASSLAPEGLAGLRDTQYF. The CDR3 DNA reads TGTGCCAGCAGCTTAGCGCCGGAGGGGCTAGCGGGGTTAAGAGATACGCAGTATTTT.

This clonotype was found a few times. This chain links TRBV7-8 with TRBJ1-5; weak D call: TRBD1 (6 bases). This CDR3 contains 16 residues. The V gene's germline CDR1 is SGHVS and CDR2 FQNEAQ. V dropped 3 bases and J dropped 7 bases, with 19 bases sitting between them. DNA for the CDR3: TGTGCCAGCAGCTTGACACAGGGTAAGGCTGAGCAGCCCCAGCATTTT. Translated, it gives CASSLTQGKAEQPQHF.

The chain is built from TRBV19 and TRBJ1-2; perhaps TRBD1 as D (5 bases). Germline values: CDR1 LNHDA, CDR2 SQIVND (reference sequence). The CDR3 is 13 residues long. Trimming pared 7 bases from V and 2 bases from J, leaving 11 bases between. CDR3 loop: CASTAGPNYGYTF. In DNA, the CDR3 is TGTGCCAGTACCGCAGGGCCCAACTATGGCTACACCTTC.

The genes are TRBV28 and TRBJ2-3; 7 bases agree with TRBD1. CDR3 length equals 14 residues. Germline-derived CDR1 and CDR2 are MDHEN and SYDVKM. The V and J ends lost 5 bases and 2 bases, in that order; junction bases with no gene match: 4. The CDR3 here is CASSRDRLTDTQYF. DNA of the CDR3: TGTGCCAGCAGTAGGGACAGACTCACAGATACGCAGTATTTT.

This clonotype was detected only a few times. The chain combines TRBV19 with TRBJ2-5, with D tentatively TRBD1 (6 bases). The V gene's germline CDR1 is LNHDA and CDR2 SQIVND (reference sequence). The ends were cut back, 4 bases at V and 2 bases at J, with 14 bases in the middle. The CDR3 extends over 15 amino acids. The CDR3 bases are TGTGCCAGTAGTACCGGCACAGGGTTACAAGAGACCCAGTACTTC. Translated, it gives CASSTGTGLQETQYF.

The genes are TRBV15 and TRBJ1-2, with D uncertain. V was cut by 8 bases and J by 1 base, with 14 bases left in between. CDR1 is LNHNV, CDR2 YYDKDF, per germline (reference sequence). The CDR3 is 14 residues long. The CDR3 protein is CATRAGRSNYGYTF. CDR3 DNA: TGTGCCACCCGCGCAGGACGAAGTAACTATGGCTACACCTTC. The full variable domain, with the rest looked up from reference TRBV15 and TRBJ1-2, is DAMVIQNPRYQVTQFGKPVTLSCSQTLNHNVMYWYQQKSSQAPKLLFHYYDKDFNNEADTPDNFQSRRPNTSFCFLDIRSPGLGDTAMYLCATRAGRSNYGYTFGSGTRLTVV.

With regard to this clonotype: A read error may be the cause here, since a much bigger clone is one base away. This rearrangement joins TRBV5-8 to TRBJ2-1; D perhaps matches TRBD1 (5 bases). CDR1 is SGHTS, CDR2 YDEGEE, per germline. V was shortened by 2 bases and J by 5 bases, with 8 bases between the two germline ends. The CDR3 is 13 amino acids. The CDR3 region is CASSFDSHNEQFF. CDR3 sequence (DNA): TGTGCCAGCAGCTTTGACAGCCACAATGAGCAGTTCTTC.

This clonotype occurred a few times. The V gene is TRBV2, the J gene TRBJ2-2; weak D call: TRBD2 (6 bases). V was trimmed by 2 bases and J by 3 bases, leaving 16 bases between them. Germline CDR1 is SNHLY and CDR2 is FYNNEI. The CDR3 sequence is 17 residues long. CDR3 region: CASSESRDSSHTGELFF. CDR3 nucleotide sequence: TGTGCCAGCAGTGAATCCCGGGACTCATCACACACCGGGGAGCTGTTTTTT. The variable domain in full, with the rest retrieved from reference TRBV2 and TRBJ2-2, is EPEVTQTPSHQVTQMGQEVILRCVPISNHLYFYWYRQILGQKVEFLVSFYNNEISEKSEIFDDQFSVERPDGSNFTLKIRSTKLEDSAMYFCASSESRDSSHTGELFFGEGSRLTVL.

The J gene is TRBJ1-2, the V gene TRBV19; D is undetermined. Germline-derived CDR1 and CDR2 are LNHDA and SQIVND (reference sequence). V was cut by 5 bases and J by 4 bases, with 17 bases left in between. The length of the CDR3 is 15 residues. CDR3 sequence: CASSLQTRMVYGYTF. The CDR3, as DNA: TGTGCCAGTAGTCTCCAGACCAGGATGGTCTATGGCTACACCTTC. The variable domain in full, with the rest retrieved from reference TRBV19 and TRBJ1-2, is DGGITQSPKYLFRKEGQNVTLSCEQNLNHDAMYWYRQDPGQGLRLIYYSQIVNDFQKGDIAEGYSVSREKKESFPLTVTSAQKNPTAFYLCASSLQTRMVYGYTFGSGTRLTVV.

This chain joins TRBV27 and TRBJ2-3; 9 bases are a match to TRBD1. J lost 0 bases, V lost 5 bases, and 6 bases had no gene match. CDR1 and CDR2 from the germline V gene are MNHEY and SMNVEV (reference sequence). CDR3 size: 16 residues. The CDR3 reads CASSQDRGPSTDTQYF. CDR3 nucleotides: TGTGCCAGCAGTCAGGACAGGGGACCGAGCACAGATACGCAGTATTTT.

This clonotype was seen a handful of times. V is TRBV14 and J is TRBJ1-1; D uncertain. V was cut by 1 base and J by 6 bases, with 9 bases left in between. This CDR3 has 13 residues. CDR1 is SGHDN and CDR2 is FVKESK in the germline V gene. CDR3 in DNA: TGTGCCAGCAGCCAAGTACATAACGCTGAAGCTTTCTTT. Protein: CASSQVHNAEAFF.

The chain combines TRBV6-6 with TRBJ2-5; maybe TRBD2 (6 bases). The CDR3 consists of 15 residues. CDR1 and CDR2 from the germline V gene are MNHNY and SVGAGI (reference sequence). The V end lost 0 bases, the J end lost 9 bases, and 17 bases lay between the germline ends. The CDR3 sequence: CASSYSGSGERSQYF. CDR3 coding DNA: TGTGCCAGCAGTTACTCGGGTAGCGGAGAGAGGTCCCAGTACTTC.

This clonotype was counted only a few times. The CDR3 sequence is CASGFLSRDRGLSAFF. The CDR3 nucleotides are TGTGCTAGTGGTTTCCTCTCACGGGACAGGGGGCTTTCAGCTTTCTTT. The V gene is TRBV12-5, the J gene TRBJ1-1, with 12 bases fitting TRBD1. The CDR3 is made up of 16 amino acids. Germline V CDR1 and CDR2: LGHNT, FRNRAP. Trimming removed 3 bases from V and 10 bases from J; junction bases left unmatched: 12.

This clonotype has just a few counts. Compared with germline, one end of the junction differs, possibly owing to a read error. This CDR3 is CSVEEWGNEQFF. CDR3 DNA sequence: TGCAGCGTCGAAGAGTGGGGCAATGAGCAGTTCTTC. The gene calls are TRBV29-1 and TRBJ2-1; no clear D. Per germline, CDR1 SQVTM and CDR2 ANQGSEA. The CDR3 covers 12 residues.

The chain recombines TRBV6-2 or TRBV6-3 with TRBJ1-1, with D possibly being TRBD1 (5 bases). Germline V gene lookup returns CDR1 MNHEY and CDR2 SVGEGT. Between the trimmed V and J ends, which lost 5 bases and 3 bases, there was a span of 13 bases. The length of the CDR3 is 14 residues. The CDR3 here is CASSDSGGDTEAFF. CDR3 DNA: TGTGCCAGCAGTGATAGTGGAGGGGACACTGAAGCTTTCTTT.

The V and J genes are TRBV6-6 and TRBJ1-5, with D hard to call. The CDR3 is 16 amino acids. V was shortened by 0 bases and J by 3 bases, with 12 bases between the two germline ends. Germline lookup yields CDR1 MNHNY and CDR2 SVGAGI (reference sequence). This CDR3 is CASSYSIVRANQPQHF. As DNA, the CDR3 is TGTGCCAGCAGTTACTCGATCGTCAGAGCCAATCAGCCCCAGCATTTT.

Only one count was recorded for this clonotype. V and J are TRBV6-5 and TRBJ1-6, with a possible D match to TRBD1 (5 bases). CDR1 is MNHEY and CDR2 is SVGAGI in the germline V gene. The CDR3 sequence is 16 residues long. V shed 2 bases and J shed 7 bases, with 15 bases lying between them. CDR3 residues: CASSYRTRDRNSPLHF. DNA of the CDR3: TGTGCCAGCAGTTACAGAACCAGGGATAGGAATTCACCCCTCCACTTT.

At least ten counts were recorded for this clonotype. V usage is TRBV18 and J usage is TRBJ1-1; a possible D gene is TRBD1 (5 bases). V was shortened by 1 base and J by 0 bases, with 6 bases between the two germline ends. Looked up from germline, CDR1 is KGHSH and CDR2 is LQKENI. This CDR3 region has 14 residues. The CDR3 here is CASSPQGMNTEAFF. The CDR3 bases are TGTGCCAGCTCACCACAGGGGATGAACACTGAAGCTTTCTTT.

V and J are TRBV6-6 and TRBJ2-1, with a weak D call TRBD2 (5 bases). The CDR3 loop spans 14 amino acids. V was trimmed by 5 bases and J by 5 bases, leaving 13 bases between them. CDR1 and CDR2 (germline): MNHNY, SVGAGI (reference sequence). CDR3 amino acids: CASSHLYGDNEQFF. The CDR3 nucleotides read TGTGCCAGCAGTCACTTGTACGGGGACAATGAGCAGTTCTTC.

About this clonotype itself: At one end, the junction sequence differs from germline, possibly due to a read error. The chain joins TRBV5-1 to TRBJ1-2; the D is unclear. CDR1 is SGHRS and CDR2 is YFSETQ in the germline V gene. The CDR3 runs to 13 residues. The CDR3 DNA sequence: TGCGCCGGCAGCGAAGACATCAACTATGGCTACACCTTC. Encoded protein: CAGSEDINYGYTF.

The rearrangement links TRBV15 to TRBJ2-7; TRBD1 might be the D (5 bases). V gave up 4 bases and J gave up 4 bases, with 11 bases separating them. Germline values: CDR1 LNHNV, CDR2 YYDKDF (reference sequence). CDR3 length: 13 residues. CDR3 nucleotide sequence: TGTGCCACCAGCAAGGACACTTATTACGAGCAGTACTTC. Encoded protein: CATSKDTYYEQYF.

Regarding this clonotype: A much larger clone is a single base away; this may be a read error. The chain combines TRBV13 with TRBJ2-4; D is ambiguous. The CDR3 is 14 amino acids. Trimming took off 0 bases at V and 0 bases at J, with 3 bases between the two ends. Germline CDR1 reads PRHDT; CDR2 reads FYEKMQ (reference sequence). This CDR3 reads CASSLGIAKNIQYF. The CDR3, as DNA: TGTGCCAGCAGCTTAGGGATAGCCAAAAACATTCAGTACTTC. Full variable domain (missing parts from reference TRBV13 and TRBJ2-4): AAGVIQSPRHLIKEKRETATLKCYPIPRHDTVYWYQQGPGQDPQFLISFYEKMQSDKGSIPDRFSAQQFSDYHSELNMSSLELGDSALYFCASSLGIAKNIQYFGAGTRLSVL.

This clonotype was seen only a few times. This rearrangement joins TRBV7-9 to TRBJ2-7; the D call may be TRBD1 or TRBD2 (5 bases each). The V end was cut by 1 base, the J end by 3 bases, with 10 bases between. CDR3 length: 14 residues. CDR1 is SEHNR, CDR2 FQNEAQ, per germline (reference sequence). The CDR3 is CASSLVGRLYEQYV. CDR3 nucleotides: TGTGCCAGCAGCTTAGTGGGACGGCTCTACGAGCAGTACGTC.